Below are 22 T cell receptor beta chains sequenced from a single sample in a study of T cell responses to AZD1222 COVID-19 vaccine. The protocol was immunoSEQ multiplex PCR, while the TCRdb copy is restricted to in-frame clones and leaves out a portion. The sample lists 150,000 to 200,000 clones; more than 85% were seen once. The sample consisted of peripheral blood, taken 28 days after the second AZD1222 dose. The source is an adult who received the AZD1222 COVID-19 vaccine.

The chain recombines TRBV2 with TRBJ2-7; TRBD2 matches at 7 bases. The CDR3 length is 12 residues. The germline gives CDR1 SNHLY, CDR2 FYNNEI. J lost 3 bases, V lost 7 bases, and 3 bases had no gene match. DNA for the CDR3: TGTGCCAGCATTGGGGGGGGCTACGAGCAGTACTTC. Amino acid sequence: CASIGGGYEQYF.

CDR3 sequence: CASSYGPGISNQPQHF. DNA of the CDR3: TGTGCCAGCAGTTACGGACCGGGAATTAGCAATCAGCCCCAGCATTTT. The V and J genes are TRBV6-2 or TRBV6-3 and TRBJ1-5; D gene unclear. Between the trimmed V and J ends, which lost 2 bases and 0 bases, there was a span of 11 bases. CDR3 length: 16 residues. Germline V gene data show CDR1 as MNHEY and CDR2 as SVGEGT.

The count of this clone is one. This chain connects TRBV4-1 to TRBJ2-7; D is unclear. The CDR3 totals 13 residues. Per germline, CDR1 MGHRA and CDR2 YSYEKL. V was cut by 0 bases and J by 2 bases, with 5 bases left in between. The DNA for the CDR3 is TGCGCCAGCAGCCAAGAGTCCACCTACGAGCAGTACTTC. This codes for CASSQESTYEQYF.

This chain uses TRBV11-2 with TRBJ2-7; 7 positions match TRBD1. V lost 1 base and J lost 3; bases outside the gene matches: 3. The CDR3 loop spans 14 amino acids. Germline CDR1 is SGHAT and CDR2 is FQNNGV. Here the CDR3 reads CASSLGGGGYEQYF. CDR3 DNA sequence: TGTGCCAGCAGCTTAGGAGGGGGCGGCTACGAGCAGTACTTC.

The chain is built from TRBV7-2 and TRBJ2-7; D is unresolved. The germline CDR1 and CDR2 sequences are SGHTA and FQGNSA. CDR3 length: 13 residues. The V end was cut by 2 bases, the J end by 0 bases, with 5 bases between. CDR3 loop: CASSLYSSYEQYF. CDR3 nucleotide sequence: TGTGCCAGCAGCTTATACAGCTCCTACGAGCAGTACTTC.

This clone has a single count. The rearrangement links TRBV2 to TRBJ2-7, with TRBD2 matching over 7 bases. The CDR3 has 13 residues. CDR1 is SNHLY, CDR2 FYNNEI, per germline. Trimming took 9 bases from V and 1 from J; bases not matched to a gene: 6. Here the CDR3 reads CASLGTNSYEQYF. The DNA of the CDR3 is TGTGCCAGTCTAGGGACTAATTCCTACGAGCAGTACTTC.

The CDR3 DNA reads TGTGCCACCAGCAGAGGAGGGACGTCAGTCACCTTC. This translates into CATSRGGTSVTF. The chain combines TRBV15 with TRBJ1-2, with D possibly TRBD1 on 5 matching bases. CDR1 LNHNV and CDR2 YYDKDF come from the germline V gene (reference sequence). The CDR3 is 12 residues long. The V end was cut by 1 base, the J end by 13 bases, with 13 bases between.

The J gene is TRBJ2-7, the V gene TRBV11-2; TRBD2 matches at 8 bases. Unmatched junction bases numbered 13, after V lost 2 bases and J lost 4 bases. The CDR3 runs 17 residues. Germline CDR1 and CDR2: SGHAT and FQNNGV. CDR3 protein: CASSLRSGGGGVYEQYF. CDR3 DNA: TGTGCCAGCAGCTTAAGGTCGGGAGGGGGAGGCGTATACGAGCAGTACTTC.

J is TRBJ1-5 and V is TRBV6-6, with 10 bases identical to TRBD1. This CDR3 region has 16 residues. With 5 bases clipped from V and 0 bases from J, the junction kept 4 bases outside the gene matches. The germline V gene has CDR1 MNHNY and CDR2 SVGAGI (reference sequence). CDR3 in amino acids: CASSRTGGGSNQPQHF. In DNA, the CDR3 is TGTGCCAGCAGTCGGACAGGGGGGGGTAGCAATCAGCCCCAGCATTTT.

The chain couples TRBV12-5 to TRBJ1-6; D not certain. The CDR3 consists of 15 residues. The V end was cut by 5 bases, the J end by 0 bases, with 8 bases between. Germline CDR1 reads LGHNT; CDR2 reads FRNRAP. DNA of the CDR3: TGTGCTAGTGGTGAAGGTCGCTCCTATAATTCACCCCTCCACTTT. Its translation: CASGEGRSYNSPLHF.

The chain couples TRBV27 to TRBJ1-5; D gene uncertain. Germline values: CDR1 MNHEY, CDR2 SMNVEV (reference sequence). The V and J ends lost 6 bases and 0 bases respectively, with 6 bases between them. This CDR3 spans 13 amino acids. For the CDR3, the DNA is TGTGCCAGCAGCGGATATAGCAATCAGCCCCAGCATTTT. Protein sequence: CASSGYSNQPQHF.

This chain joins TRBV19 and TRBJ2-7; 11 positions agree with TRBD2. Germline V gives CDR1 LNHDA, CDR2 SQIVND (reference sequence). V shed 7 bases and J 3 bases; nucleotides not matched to a gene: 8. The CDR3 loop spans 15 amino acids. CDR3 residues: CASTPGLADFYEQYF. Written as DNA, the CDR3 is TGTGCCAGTACCCCGGGACTAGCGGACTTCTACGAGCAGTACTTC.

This rearrangement joins TRBV10-2 to TRBJ1-3; D gene unclear. The V end was cut by 6 bases, the J end by 0 bases, with 6 bases between. The germline gives CDR1 WSHSY, CDR2 SAAADI. The CDR3 contains 13 residues. The CDR3 DNA sequence: TGCGCCAGCAGGCAACGCTCTGGAAACACCATATATTTT. Protein: CASRQRSGNTIYF.

This chain connects TRBV7-9 to TRBJ2-2, with TRBD2 matching over 9 bases. This CDR3 comprises 18 residues. Germline CDR1 and CDR2: SEHNR and FQNEAQ (reference sequence). The V and J ends lost 4 bases and 4 bases, in that order; junction bases with no gene match: 13. The CDR3 loop is CASSSLNLLAGRTGELFF. The CDR3 coding sequence is TGTGCCAGCAGCTCCTTAAACTTACTAGCGGGCCGCACCGGGGAGCTGTTTTTT.

CDR3 in DNA: TGTGCCAGCAGCAGGGCCGGGACAGGGGGCTATGGCTACACCTTC. It codes for CASSRAGTGGYGYTF. The V call is TRBV6-2 or TRBV6-3, the J call TRBJ1-2; 11 nucleotides align to TRBD1. Per the germline V gene, CDR1 is MNHEY and CDR2 is SVGEGT. The V gene end was trimmed by 6 bases and the J gene end by 4 bases; junction bases not matched to a gene: 7. This CDR3 contains 15 residues.

The rearrangement joins TRBV25-1 to TRBJ1-1; 7 bases agree with TRBD1. Germline CDR1 reads MGHDK; CDR2 reads SYGVNS. The CDR3 is made up of 13 amino acids. J was trimmed by 4 bases and V by 6 bases; bases with no gene match: 5. CDR3 residues: CASRQGTGTEAFF. The CDR3 DNA sequence: TGTGCCAGCAGACAGGGGACTGGCACTGAAGCTTTCTTT.

The chain recombines TRBV7-6 with TRBJ1-3; 10 nucleotides align to TRBD1. Germline values: CDR1 SGHVS, CDR2 FNYEAQ. V dropped 5 bases and J dropped 4; count of bases not matched to a gene: 5. The CDR3 runs 15 residues. The CDR3 here is CASSPRDRGGNTIYF. CDR3 nucleotide sequence: TGTGCCAGCAGCCCGAGGGACAGGGGAGGAAACACCATATATTTT.

The V call is TRBV6-5, the J call TRBJ1-2; D gene unclear. Germline V CDR1 and CDR2: MNHEY, SVGAGI. CDR3 size: 12 residues. V lost 6 bases to trimming and J lost 7 bases, with 12 bases between them. CDR3 in DNA: TGTGCCAGCAGGTTGACGGTTGGTGGCTACACCTTC. It specifies CASRLTVGGYTF.

The rearrangement joins TRBV12-5 to TRBJ2-3; D call uncertain. Germline V lookup: CDR1 LGHNT, CDR2 FRNRAP. The CDR3 sequence is 16 residues long. The V and J ends lost 0 bases and 1 base respectively, with 11 bases between them. Written as DNA, the CDR3 is TGTGCTAGTGGTTTGGTATTGGAGCGACGCACAGATACGCAGTATTTT. Its translation is CASGLVLERRTDTQYF.

The rearrangement links TRBV4-3 to TRBJ2-1; 9 bases match TRBD1. This CDR3 spans 19 amino acids. With 1 base clipped from V and 1 base from J, the junction kept 11 bases outside the gene matches. Germline V CDR1 and CDR2: LGHNA, YSLEER. CDR3 in DNA: TGCGCCAGCAGCCAAGCCCCGCCGGTCGGGACAGGGTCCTACAATGAGCAGTTCTTC. Translation gives CASSQAPPVGTGSYNEQFF.

The rearrangement links TRBV27 to TRBJ2-2, with 15 bases aligning to TRBD2. Germline V CDR1 and CDR2: MNHEY, SMNVEV (reference sequence). CDR3 length equals 17 residues. V lost 5 bases, J lost 3 bases, and 4 bases stayed unmatched. CDR3 bases: TGTGCCAGCAGTCGGACTAGCGGGAGGGCTGACACCGGGGAGCTGTTTTTT. The encoded protein is CASSRTSGRADTGELFF.

This clone was picked up a small number of times. The chain employs TRBV5-1 and TRBJ1-4; 9 bases are shared with TRBD1. This CDR3 comprises 15 residues. CDR1 is SGHRS, CDR2 YFSETQ, per germline. J was trimmed by 8 bases and V by 1 base; bases with no gene match: 6. The CDR3 protein is CASSLTGGQWEKLFF. The CDR3 DNA reads as TGCGCCAGCAGCTTGACAGGGGGCCAGTGGGAAAAACTGTTTTTT.